These 15 T cell receptor beta chains originate from one sample sequenced in a study of read filtering for tumor transcriptome and immune sequencing. The library was built from 400 ng RNA with molecular barcoded adaptors for alpha/delta and beta/gamma chains. TCRdb redid the calling of the reads with MiXCR, one entry per CDR3 protein. This sample has about 63,000 distinct CDR3 sequences, with about 15% found just once. Material: a population of CD138-negative cells sorted from bone marrow. The receptors were gathered from a donor at least 40 years old with multiple myeloma.

This chain connects TRBV24-1 to TRBJ2-1; D gene ambiguous. Germline loops: CDR1 KGHDR, CDR2 SFDVKD. This CDR3 is 17 amino acids long. Trimming shortened V by 0 bases and J by 8 bases, and 19 bases separated the two germline ends. The CDR3 DNA is TGTGCCACCAGTGATTTGAAAGGGCGTAATGAAGGTTATGAGCAGTTCTTC. Amino acids: CATSDLKGRNEGYEQFF.

In this sample, this clonotype turned up many times. The chain couples TRBV27 to TRBJ2-1; the match to TRBD2 covers 8 bases. CDR3 length: 18 amino acids. Germline V gene data show CDR1 as MNHEY and CDR2 as SMNVEV (reference sequence). The V segment lost 2 bases and the J segment 3 bases; nucleotides outside the gene matches: 12. In nucleotides, the CDR3 is TGTGCCAGCAGTTTAGGGCCTCTAGCGGGTCCCTACTACAATGAGCAGTTCTTC. Protein sequence: CASSLGPLAGPYYNEQFF.

Many counts were recorded for this clonotype. The V call is TRBV6-1, the J call TRBJ2-3; tentatively, D is TRBD1 or TRBD2 (5 bases each). CDR3 length: 16 amino acids. CDR1 and CDR2 from the germline V gene are MNHNS and SASEGT. V dropped 6 bases and J dropped 11 bases, with 27 bases sitting between them. This CDR3 is CASSDSGTVLRDGQYF. As DNA, the CDR3 is TGTGCCAGCAGCGACAGTGGGACGGTTCTTAGAGACGGGCAGTATTTT.

To note about this clonotype: This may be a read error, as it is one base from a much larger clone. The chain carries TRBV7-3 and TRBJ1-1; no clear D. Germline V lookup: CDR1 SGHTA, CDR2 FQGTGA. The ends were cut back, 3 bases at V and 5 bases at J, with 13 bases in the middle. CDR3 length: 14 residues. The CDR3 sequence is CASSFAGGRTEAFF. The CDR3 nucleotides read TGTGCCAGCAGCTTCGCCGGCGGACGGACTGAAGCTTTCTTT.

This clonotype has a count of ten or more. The chain links TRBV21-1 to TRBJ2-7; whether TRBD2, the table's D call, matches the DNA was not checked. TRBV21-1 is listed as a pseudogene. The CDR3 covers 16 residues. CDR3 protein: CASSKVLAGKSNEQYF. DNA of the CDR3: TGTGCCAGCAGCAAAGTGCTAGCGGGAAAGTCAAACGAGCAGTACTTC.

This clonotype was detected many times. The gene calls are TRBV29-1 and TRBJ2-5; D not resolved. The germline V gene has CDR1 SQVTM and CDR2 ANQGSEA. The CDR3 consists of 12 residues. V lost 7 bases and J 1 base, leaving 10 bases between the germline ends. Here the CDR3 reads CSAGWTQETQYF. The CDR3 bases are TGCAGCGCCGGATGGACCCAAGAGACCCAGTACTTC.

The chain recombines TRBV7-2 with TRBJ2-1, with 7 bases fitting TRBD2. CDR3 size: 21 residues. Germline V lookup: CDR1 SGHTA, CDR2 FQGNSA. The V and J ends lost 1 base and 6 bases, in that order; junction bases with no gene match: 24. The CDR3 here is CASSLGAGGRRAIVGSNEQFF. In DNA, the CDR3 is TGTGCCAGCAGCTTAGGTGCTGGCGGGAGAAGGGCAATTGTGGGGTCCAATGAGCAGTTCTTC.

This clonotype was detected ten times or more. J is TRBJ1-5 and V is TRBV19, with D maybe TRBD1 (5 bases). Germline V gene lookup returns CDR1 LNHDA and CDR2 SQIVND (reference sequence). Trimming pared 9 bases from V and 7 bases from J, leaving 22 bases between. This CDR3 has 15 residues. The DNA of the CDR3 is TGTGCCAGCCACAGGACCTTAACGCCGAGACAGCCCCAGCATTTT. Translation gives CASHRTLTPRQPQHF.

This clonotype was recorded at least ten times. The rearrangement links TRBV27 to TRBJ1-1; D gene ambiguous. The CDR3 loop spans 13 amino acids. Trimming left V 7 bases short and J 1 base short, with 10 bases between. CDR1 MNHEY and CDR2 SMNVEV come from the germline V gene (reference sequence). This CDR3 is CASTTQSNTEAFF. The CDR3 region has the DNA TGTGCCAGCACCACTCAATCGAACACTGAAGCTTTCTTT.

This clonotype was counted many times. The chain joins TRBV6-2 or TRBV6-3 to TRBJ2-1; 10 bases are a match to TRBD2. Germline V lookup: CDR1 MNHEY, CDR2 SVGEGT. Trimming removed 6 bases from V and 2 bases from J; junction bases left unmatched: 7. The CDR3 spans 16 residues. The CDR3 protein is CASSRLSGRAYNEQFF. Here the CDR3 DNA reads TGTGCCAGCAGCCGACTCAGCGGGAGGGCCTACAATGAGCAGTTCTTC.

This clonotype was seen ten or more times. The rearrangement uses TRBV6-2 or TRBV6-3 and TRBJ2-7, with D perhaps given as TRBD1 or TRBD2 (6 bases each). V was shortened by 2 bases and J by 7 bases, with 15 bases between the two germline ends. The CDR3 is made up of 14 amino acids. CDR1 and CDR2 (germline): MNHEY, SVGEGT. In nucleotides, the CDR3 is TGTGCCAGCAGTTACCCACCGCGGGACATAGAGCAGTACTTC. Translated, it gives CASSYPPRDIEQYF.

This clonotype is medium-sized (0.01 to 0.1%) within its sample. This clone may be a read error of a much larger clone one base away. The chain joins TRBV20-1 to TRBJ1-4, with D tentatively TRBD1 (5 bases). This CDR3 is 15 amino acids long. Germline V lookup: CDR1 DFQATT, CDR2 SNEGSKA (reference sequence). The CDR3 sequence: CSASIDSATNEKRFF. The CDR3 DNA follows: TGCAGTGCTTCTATCGACAGTGCAACTAATGAAAAACGGTTTTTT.

This clonotype was seen a handful of times. This chain joins TRBV7-8 and TRBJ2-7; 10 nucleotides line up with TRBD1. Germline assignment: CDR1 SGHVS and CDR2 FQNEAQ. J was trimmed by 5 bases and V by 0 bases; bases with no gene match: 7. This CDR3 comprises 16 residues. DNA for the CDR3: TGTGCCAGCAGCTTAGCGTCTCTGGGGACAGGGGACGAGCAGTACTTC. As protein: CASSLASLGTGDEQYF. Combining the CDR3 with reference TRBV7-8 and TRBJ2-7 gives the whole variable domain GAGVSQSPRYKVAKRGQDVALRCDPISGHVSLFWYQQALGQGPEFLTYFQNEAQLDKSGLPSDRFFAERPEGSVSTLKIQRTQQEDSAVYLCASSLASLGTGDEQYFGPGTRLTVT.

The sample holds many counts of this clonotype. The chain is built from TRBV27 and TRBJ2-1; D unresolved. The CDR3 covers 14 residues. V lost 1 base and J lost 0, with 4 bases in between. Germline V lookup: CDR1 MNHEY, CDR2 SMNVEV (reference sequence). CDR3 nucleotides: TGTGCCAGCAGTTTATGGAGCTCCTACAATGAGCAGTTCTTC. As protein: CASSLWSSYNEQFF.

A few counts support this clonotype. This chain uses TRBV12-3 or TRBV12-4 with TRBJ2-3, with 8 nucleotides matching TRBD2. The CDR3 is 16 amino acids. With V trimmed by 8 bases and J by 5 bases, 15 bases remained unmatched. This chain's CDR3 is CASSPSRSGRGDTQYF. The CDR3 region has the DNA TGTGCCAGCTCCCCGAGTCGGAGCGGGAGAGGAGATACGCAGTATTTT.